This T cell receptor (beta chain) was recorded in a study of T-cell reconstitution after alpha-beta-depleted transplantation in children. Study-wide results and limits: Newly produced T cells mostly provided counts and TCRbeta diversity after one year, as hyperexpanded clones declined. As was reported, about two months after transplant, alpha-beta T cells came from several hundred expanded graft clones. The high TCRbeta diversity at day 60 in some patients came from surviving recipient T cells and thymic progenitors.

Note on this clonotype: As yet, its antigen is unknown.

Preparation of the TCRbeta library involved a method that used unique molecular identifiers. TCRdb processed the PCR reads anew with MiXCR; each CDR3 protein has one entry. The table lists approximately 270,000 distinct CDR3 sequences, more than 20% of them singletons. Between the trimmed V and J ends, which lost 3 bases and 8 bases, there was a span of 14 bases. Germline loops: CDR1 MDHEN, CDR2 SYDVKM. This CDR3 has 14 amino acids. The J gene is TRBJ2-4, the V gene TRBV28; tentatively, D is TRBD1 (6 bases). The sample in question was PBMCs, mostly from graft donor cells, obtained 360 days after TCRalphabeta/CD19-depleted stem cell transplant. The sequence was collected from a female patient aged 2 to 10 who had a stem cell transplant for congenital amegakaryocytic thrombocytopenia, so the T cells may come from the graft donor. The CDR3 is CASSFQTGRDIQYF. The CDR3 coding sequence is TGTGCCAGCAGTTTCCAGACAGGCCGAGACATTCAGTACTTC.